Listed below are T cell receptor beta chains from one sample, sequenced in a study of blood T cell repertoires in COVID-19. Some clones are missing from TCRdb's copy, which holds only in-frame ones; the method was immunoSEQ multiplex PCR. Here the sample spans 150,000 to 200,000 clones, about 79% being singletons. The material sequenced was peripheral blood. These receptors all come from a woman aged 70-85 years with acute or convalescent COVID-19. The conserved cysteine and the conserved F or W are not part of the CDR3 here. A D gene is named only where the DNA matches it firmly.

J	D	V	CDR3
TRBJ2-5	TRBD2	TRBV4-1	ASSLGEELAGGETQY
TRBJ1-5	.	TRBV24-1	ATSDEYQPQH
TRBJ1-1	.	TRBV5-6	ASSTDLGGNTEAF
TRBJ1-2	TRBD1	TRBV10-3	AISGRGDNYGYT
TRBJ2-5	.	TRBV24-1	ATSDLGAPGRQETQY
TRBJ1-1	.	TRBV19	ASSIAGQIMNTEAF
TRBJ2-1	.	TRBV27	ASSLARNYNEQF
TRBJ2-1	TRBD2	TRBV27	ASRTGTSGSGEQF
TRBJ2-2	TRBD2	TRBV2	ARSAAGGLTGELF
TRBJ2-1	.	TRBV6-1	ASSEPAAYNEQF
TRBJ1-5	TRBD1	TRBV6-5	ASSQGADQPQH
TRBJ2-5	.	TRBV6-6	ASNRQPAGETQY
TRBJ2-7	.	TRBV4-1	ASSQAQGSYEQY
TRBJ1-2	.	TRBV21-1	ASSKVGQNYGYT